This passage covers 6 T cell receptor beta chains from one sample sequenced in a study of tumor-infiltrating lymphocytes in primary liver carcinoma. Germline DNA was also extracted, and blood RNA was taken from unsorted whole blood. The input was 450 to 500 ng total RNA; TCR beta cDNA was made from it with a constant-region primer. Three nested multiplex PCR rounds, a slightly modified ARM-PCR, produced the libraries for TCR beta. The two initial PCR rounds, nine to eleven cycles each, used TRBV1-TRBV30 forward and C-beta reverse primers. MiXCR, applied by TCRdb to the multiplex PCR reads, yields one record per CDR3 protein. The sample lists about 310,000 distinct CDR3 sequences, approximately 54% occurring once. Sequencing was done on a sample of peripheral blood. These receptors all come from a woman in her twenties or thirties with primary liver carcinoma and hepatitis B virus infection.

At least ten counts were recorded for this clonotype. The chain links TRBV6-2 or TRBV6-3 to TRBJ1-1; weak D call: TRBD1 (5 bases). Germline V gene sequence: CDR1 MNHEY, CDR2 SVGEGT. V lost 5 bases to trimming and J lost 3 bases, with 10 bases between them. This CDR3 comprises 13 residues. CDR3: CASSRTGYTEAFF. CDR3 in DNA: TGTGCCAGCAGTCGAACAGGATACACTGAAGCTTTCTTT.

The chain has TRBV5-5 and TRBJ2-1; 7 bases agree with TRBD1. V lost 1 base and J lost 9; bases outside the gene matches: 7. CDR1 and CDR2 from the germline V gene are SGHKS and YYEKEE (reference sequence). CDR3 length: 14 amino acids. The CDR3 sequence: CASSLRGQFGEQFF. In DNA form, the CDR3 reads TGTGCCAGCAGCTTGAGGGGGCAGTTTGGTGAGCAGTTCTTC.

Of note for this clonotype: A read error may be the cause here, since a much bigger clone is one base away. CDR3 nucleotides: TGTGCCAGCAGCTTGGGACAGAGAAATCAGCTCCAGCATTTT. It translates to CASSLGQRNQLQHF. The genes are TRBV11-2 and TRBJ1-5; 7 bases align to TRBD1. The CDR3 length is 14 residues. CDR1 SGHAT and CDR2 FQNNGV come from the germline V gene.

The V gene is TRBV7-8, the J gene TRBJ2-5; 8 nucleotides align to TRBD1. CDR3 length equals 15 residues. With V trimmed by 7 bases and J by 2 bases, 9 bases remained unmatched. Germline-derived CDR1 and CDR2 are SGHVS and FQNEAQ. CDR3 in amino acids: CASNLGTGVQETQYF. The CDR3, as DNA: TGTGCCAGCAACTTGGGGACAGGAGTTCAAGAGACCCAGTACTTC. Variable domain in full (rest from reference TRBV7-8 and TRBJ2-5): GAGVSQSPRYKVAKRGQDVALRCDPISGHVSLFWYQQALGQGPEFLTYFQNEAQLDKSGLPSDRFFAERPEGSVSTLKIQRTQQEDSAVYLCASNLGTGVQETQYFGPGTRLLVL.

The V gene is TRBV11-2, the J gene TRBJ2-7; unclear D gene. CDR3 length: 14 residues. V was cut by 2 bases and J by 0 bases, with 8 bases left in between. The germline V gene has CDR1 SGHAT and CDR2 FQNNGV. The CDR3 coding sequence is TGTGCCAGCAGCTTACATCTAGACTCCTACGAGCAGTACTTC. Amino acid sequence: CASSLHLDSYEQYF.

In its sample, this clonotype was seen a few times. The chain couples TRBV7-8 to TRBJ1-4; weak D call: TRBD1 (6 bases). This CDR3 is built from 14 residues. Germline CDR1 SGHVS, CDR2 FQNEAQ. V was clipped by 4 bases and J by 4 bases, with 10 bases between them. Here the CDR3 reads CASSSQGINEKLFF. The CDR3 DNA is TGTGCCAGCAGCTCCCAGGGGATTAATGAAAAACTGTTTTTT.